This TCR beta chain is drawn from a study of early T cells in non-severe SARS-CoV-2 infection. This CDR3 comprises 14 residues. Trimming removed 6 bases from V and 4 bases from J, with 15 bases in between. Attachment of unique molecular identifiers to individual cDNA molecules was performed. MiXCR was run by TCRdb on the 5' RACE reads, yielding one entry per CDR3 protein. In the table there are more than 65,000 distinct CDR3 sequences, around 13% of which are singletons. This clonotype was detected only a few times. The sequence came from an adult who was a healthcare worker with PCR-confirmed SARS-CoV-2 infection or an uninfected control (not recorded which). Source material: whole blood. V is TRBV12-3 or TRBV12-4 and J is TRBJ1-2; no clear D gene. The CDR3 DNA follows: TGTGCCAGCAGAAAGATTAGGAACAGCTATGGCTACACCTTC. The encoded protein is CASRKIRNSYGYTF.